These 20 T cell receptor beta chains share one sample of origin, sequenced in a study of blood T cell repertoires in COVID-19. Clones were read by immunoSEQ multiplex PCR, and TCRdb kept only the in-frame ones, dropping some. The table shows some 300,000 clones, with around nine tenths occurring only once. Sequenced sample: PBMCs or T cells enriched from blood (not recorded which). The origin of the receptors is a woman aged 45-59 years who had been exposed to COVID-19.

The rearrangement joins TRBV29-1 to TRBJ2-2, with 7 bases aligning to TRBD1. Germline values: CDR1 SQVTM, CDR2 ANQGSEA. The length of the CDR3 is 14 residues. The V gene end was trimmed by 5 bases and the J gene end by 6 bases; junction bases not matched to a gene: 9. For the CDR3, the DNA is TGCAGCGTTAAAGGGGGCGCAGTCTCCGGGGAGCTGTTTTTT. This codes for CSVKGGAVSGELFF.

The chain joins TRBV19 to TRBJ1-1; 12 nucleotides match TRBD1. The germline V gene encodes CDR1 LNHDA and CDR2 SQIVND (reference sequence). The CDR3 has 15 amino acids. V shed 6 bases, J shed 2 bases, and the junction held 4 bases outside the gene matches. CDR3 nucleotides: TGTGCCAGTAGCAGGGACAGGGGGCCTAACACTGAAGCTTTCTTT. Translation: CASSRDRGPNTEAFF.

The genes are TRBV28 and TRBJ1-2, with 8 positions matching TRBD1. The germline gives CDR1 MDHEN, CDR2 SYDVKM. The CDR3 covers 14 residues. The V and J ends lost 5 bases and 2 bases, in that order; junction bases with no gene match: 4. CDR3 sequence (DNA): TGTGCCAGCAGTGCCCACAGGGGGAACTATGGCTACACCTTC. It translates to CASSAHRGNYGYTF.

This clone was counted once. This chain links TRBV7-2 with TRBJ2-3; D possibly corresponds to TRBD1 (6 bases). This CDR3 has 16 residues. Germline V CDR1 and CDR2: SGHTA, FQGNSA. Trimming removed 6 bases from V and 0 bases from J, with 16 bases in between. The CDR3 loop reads CASRRRGTGSTDTQYF. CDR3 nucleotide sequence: TGTGCCAGCAGAAGACGGGGAACAGGGAGCACAGATACGCAGTATTTT. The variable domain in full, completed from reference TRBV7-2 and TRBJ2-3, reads GAGVSQSPSNKVTEKGKDVELRCDPISGHTALYWYRQSLGQGLEFLIYFQGNSAPDKSGLPSDRFSAERTGGSVSTLTIQRTQQEDSAVYLCASRRRGTGSTDTQYFGPGTRLTVL.

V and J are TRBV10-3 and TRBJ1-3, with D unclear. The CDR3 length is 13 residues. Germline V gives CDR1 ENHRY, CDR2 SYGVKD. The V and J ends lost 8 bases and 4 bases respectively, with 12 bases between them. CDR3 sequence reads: CAISGEEGNTIYF. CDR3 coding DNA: TGTGCCATCTCTGGTGAGGAGGGAAACACCATATATTTT.

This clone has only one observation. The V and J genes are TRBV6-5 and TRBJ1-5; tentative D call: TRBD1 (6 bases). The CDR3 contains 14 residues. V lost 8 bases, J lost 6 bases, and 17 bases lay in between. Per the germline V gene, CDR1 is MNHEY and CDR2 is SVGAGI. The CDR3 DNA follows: TGTGCCAGCGACGCGGTGGGGGCTGGTCAGCCCCAGCATTTT. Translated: CASDAVGAGQPQHF.

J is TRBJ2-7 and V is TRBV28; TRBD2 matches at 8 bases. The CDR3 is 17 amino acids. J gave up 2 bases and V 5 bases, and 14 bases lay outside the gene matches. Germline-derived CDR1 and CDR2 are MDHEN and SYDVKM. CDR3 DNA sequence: TGTGCCAGCAGTCCTTCCGGCGGGGGGCTTAGAACCTACGAGCAGTACTTC. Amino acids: CASSPSGGGLRTYEQYF.

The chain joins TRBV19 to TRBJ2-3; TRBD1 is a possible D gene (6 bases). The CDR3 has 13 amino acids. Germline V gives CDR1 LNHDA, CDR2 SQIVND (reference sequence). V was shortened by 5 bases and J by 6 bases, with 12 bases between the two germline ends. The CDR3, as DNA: TGTGCCAGTAGTTCGAGGACAGCGGATACGCAGTATTTT. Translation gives CASSSRTADTQYF.

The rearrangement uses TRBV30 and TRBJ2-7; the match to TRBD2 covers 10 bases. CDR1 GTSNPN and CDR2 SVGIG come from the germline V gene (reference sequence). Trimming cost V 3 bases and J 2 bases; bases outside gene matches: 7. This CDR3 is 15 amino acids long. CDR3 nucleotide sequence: TGTGCCTGGAGGCCTCTAGCGGGGGCCCCCTACGAGCAGTACTTC. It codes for CAWRPLAGAPYEQYF.

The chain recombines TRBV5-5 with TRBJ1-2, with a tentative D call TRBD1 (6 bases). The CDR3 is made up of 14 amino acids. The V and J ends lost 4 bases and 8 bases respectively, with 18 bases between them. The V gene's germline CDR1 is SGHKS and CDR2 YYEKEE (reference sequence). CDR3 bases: TGTGCCAGCAGCCCCGGCCAGGGGCGATTAGGCTACACCTTC. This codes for CASSPGQGRLGYTF. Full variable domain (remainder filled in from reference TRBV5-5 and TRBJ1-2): DAGVTQSPTHLIKTRGQQVTLRCSPISGHKSVSWYQQVLGQGPQFIFQYYEKEERGRGNFPDRFSARQFPNYSSELNVNALLLGDSALYLCASSPGQGRLGYTFGSGTRLTVV.

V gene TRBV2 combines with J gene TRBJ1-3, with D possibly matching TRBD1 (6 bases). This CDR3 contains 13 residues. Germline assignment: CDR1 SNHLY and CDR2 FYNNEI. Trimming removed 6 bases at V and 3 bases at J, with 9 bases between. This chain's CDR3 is CASRDRSGNTIYF. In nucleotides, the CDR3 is TGTGCCAGCAGAGACAGGAGTGGAAACACCATATATTTT.

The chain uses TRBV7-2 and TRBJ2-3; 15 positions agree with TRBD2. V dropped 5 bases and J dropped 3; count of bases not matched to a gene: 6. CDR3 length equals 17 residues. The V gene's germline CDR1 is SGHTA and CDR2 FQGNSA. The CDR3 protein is CASSTGLAGGATDTQYF. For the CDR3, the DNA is TGTGCCAGCAGCACCGGACTAGCGGGGGGGGCTACAGATACGCAGTATTTT. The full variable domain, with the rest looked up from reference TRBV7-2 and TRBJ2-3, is GAGVSQSPSNKVTEKGKDVELRCDPISGHTALYWYRQSLGQGLEFLIYFQGNSAPDKSGLPSDRFSAERTGGSVSTLTIQRTQQEDSAVYLCASSTGLAGGATDTQYFGPGTRLTVL.

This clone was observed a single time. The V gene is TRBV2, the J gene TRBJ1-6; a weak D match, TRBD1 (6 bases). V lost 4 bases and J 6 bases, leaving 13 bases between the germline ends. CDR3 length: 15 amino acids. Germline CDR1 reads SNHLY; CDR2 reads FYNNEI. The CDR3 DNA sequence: TGTGCCAGCAGTGTAATGACAGGAGGTAATTCACCCCTCCACTTT. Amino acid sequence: CASSVMTGGNSPLHF.

The CDR3 protein is CASNMDRAGNTIYF. CDR3 DNA: TGTGCCAGCAATATGGACAGGGCTGGAAACACCATATATTTT. The genes are TRBV21-1 and TRBJ1-3; the listed D gene, TRBD1, was not tested against the DNA. TRBV21-1 is a listed pseudogene. CDR3 length: 14 amino acids.

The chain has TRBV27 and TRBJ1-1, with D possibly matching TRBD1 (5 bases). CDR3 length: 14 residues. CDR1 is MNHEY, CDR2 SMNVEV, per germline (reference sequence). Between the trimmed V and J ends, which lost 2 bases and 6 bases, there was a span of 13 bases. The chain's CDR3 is CASSLTGHSAEAFF. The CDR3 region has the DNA TGTGCCAGCAGTTTAACAGGACATTCGGCTGAAGCTTTCTTT.

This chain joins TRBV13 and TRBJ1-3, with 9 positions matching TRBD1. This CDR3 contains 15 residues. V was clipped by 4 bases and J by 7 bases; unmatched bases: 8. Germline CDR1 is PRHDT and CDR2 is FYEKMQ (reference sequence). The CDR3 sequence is CASSSRDRDLNTIYF. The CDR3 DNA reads TGTGCCAGCAGCTCCAGGGACAGGGACTTGAACACCATATATTTT.

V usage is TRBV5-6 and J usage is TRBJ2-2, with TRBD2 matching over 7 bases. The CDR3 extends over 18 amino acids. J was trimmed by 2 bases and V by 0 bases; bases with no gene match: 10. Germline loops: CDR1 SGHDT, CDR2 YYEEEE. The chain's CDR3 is CASSLVGMGGANTGELFF. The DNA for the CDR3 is TGTGCCAGCAGCTTGGTTGGTATGGGAGGGGCTAACACCGGGGAGCTGTTTTTT.

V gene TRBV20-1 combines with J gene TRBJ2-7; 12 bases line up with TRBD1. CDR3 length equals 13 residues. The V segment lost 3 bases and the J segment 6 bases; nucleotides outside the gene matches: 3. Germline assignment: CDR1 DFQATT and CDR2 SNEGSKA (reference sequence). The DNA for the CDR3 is TGCAGTGCTAGTCGGGACAGGGGGCGCGAGCAGTACTTC. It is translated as CSASRDRGREQYF.

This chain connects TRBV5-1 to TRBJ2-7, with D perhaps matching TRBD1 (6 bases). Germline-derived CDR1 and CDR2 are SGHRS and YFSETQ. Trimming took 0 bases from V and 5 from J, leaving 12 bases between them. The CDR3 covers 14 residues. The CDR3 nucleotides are TGCGCCAGCAGCTTGGGGCAGGGGTCCGACGAGCAGTACTTC. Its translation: CASSLGQGSDEQYF.

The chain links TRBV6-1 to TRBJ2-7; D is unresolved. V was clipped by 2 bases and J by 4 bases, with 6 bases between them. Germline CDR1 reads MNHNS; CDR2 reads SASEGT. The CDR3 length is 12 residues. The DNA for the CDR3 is TGTGCCAGCAGTGAATCGGTTTACGAGCAGTACTTC. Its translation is CASSESVYEQYF.